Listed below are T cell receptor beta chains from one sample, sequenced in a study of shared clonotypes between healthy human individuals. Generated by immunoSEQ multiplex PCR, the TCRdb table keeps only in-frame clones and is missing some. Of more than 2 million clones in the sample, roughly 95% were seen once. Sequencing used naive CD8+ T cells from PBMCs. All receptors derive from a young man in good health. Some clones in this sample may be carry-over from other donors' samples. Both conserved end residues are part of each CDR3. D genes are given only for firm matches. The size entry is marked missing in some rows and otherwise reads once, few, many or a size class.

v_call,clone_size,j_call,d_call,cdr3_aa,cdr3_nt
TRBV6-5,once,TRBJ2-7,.,CASSYRETHGEQYF,TGTGCCAGCAGTTACCGTGAGACCCACGGAGAGCAGTACTTC
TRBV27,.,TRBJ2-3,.,CASSEGTDTQYF,TGTGCCAGCAGTGAGGGCACAGATACGCAGTATTTT
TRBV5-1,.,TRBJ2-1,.,CASTTWTESNEQFF,TGCGCCAGCACCACCTGGACAGAGAGCAATGAGCAGTTCTTC
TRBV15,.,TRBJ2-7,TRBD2,CATSLRGGGPHEQYF,TGTGCCACCAGTCTACGGGGGGGAGGGCCCCACGAGCAGTACTTC
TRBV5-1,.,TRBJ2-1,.,CASRVRGNEQFF,TGCGCCAGCAGGGTGAGGGGAAATGAGCAGTTCTTC
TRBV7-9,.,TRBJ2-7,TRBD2,CASSSRVRGELFF,TGTGCCAGCAGCTCCCGAGTTCGGGGGGAGCTTTTCTTC
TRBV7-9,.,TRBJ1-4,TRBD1,CASSSNTGGDEKLFF,TGTGCCAGCAGCTCTAATACAGGGGGGGATGAAAAACTGTTTTTT
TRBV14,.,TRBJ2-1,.,CASSQGLAVEQFF,TGTGCCAGCAGCCAAGGCCTAGCTGTGGAGCAGTTCTTC
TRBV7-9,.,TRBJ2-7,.,CASSLAGGTASYEQYF,TGTGCCAGCAGCTTAGCGGGGGGGACAGCCTCCTACGAGCAGTACTTC
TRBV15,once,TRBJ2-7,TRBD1,CATSRGQEGTTYEQYF,TGTGCCACCAGCAGGGGACAGGAGGGGACCACCTACGAGCAGTACTTC
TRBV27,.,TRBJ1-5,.,CASSPDSYSNQPQHF,TGTGCCAGCAGTCCAGACAGTTATAGCAATCAGCCCCAGCATTTT
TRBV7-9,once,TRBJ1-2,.,CASSLGDYGYTF,TGTGCCAGCAGCTTGGGTGACTATGGCTACACCTTC
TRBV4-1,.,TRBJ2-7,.,CASSQPDITSTYEQYF,TGCGCCAGCAGCCAGCCTGACATCACTAGCACCTACGAGCAGTACTTC
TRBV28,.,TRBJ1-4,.,CASSFTGQTNEKLFF,TGTGCCAGCAGTTTTACGGGGCAGACTAATGAAAAACTGTTTTTT